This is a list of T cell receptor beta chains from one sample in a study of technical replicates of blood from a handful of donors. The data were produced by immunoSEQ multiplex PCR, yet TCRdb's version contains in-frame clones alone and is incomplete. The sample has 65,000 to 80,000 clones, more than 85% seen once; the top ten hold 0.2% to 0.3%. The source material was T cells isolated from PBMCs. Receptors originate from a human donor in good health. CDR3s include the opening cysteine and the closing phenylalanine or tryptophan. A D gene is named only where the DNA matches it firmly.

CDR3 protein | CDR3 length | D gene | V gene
CSVVGVSTDTQYF | 13 | NA | TRBV29-1
CASSLDRESYEQYF | 14 | NA | TRBV5-1
CASSNIGEQYF | 11 | NA | TRBV6-1
CATSWSLSGVSYEQYF | 16 | TRBD2 | TRBV15
CASSNRGGLNTEAFF | 15 | NA | TRBV7-9
CASRWKGLADLSGYEQYF | 18 | TRBD2 | TRBV11-2
CASSPATGVDGYTF | 14 | TRBD1 | TRBV18
CASSPAGTGERNEQFF | 16 | TRBD1 | TRBV7-9
CASSAYRGTETQYF | 14 | TRBD1 | TRBV5-1
CASSRDIYEQYF | 12 | NA | TRBV7-8
CASSLAGPGGSGEQYF | 16 | TRBD2 | TRBV7-9
CASSLARGSQETQYF | 15 | NA | TRBV5-1
CASRQGQGAGNTIYF | 15 | TRBD1 | TRBV7-9
CASSDQINSNQPQHF | 15 | NA | TRBV6-1
CASSLPAGLDKSGELFF | 17 | TRBD2 | TRBV7-9
CASSVERDRVGNSPLHF | 17 | TRBD1 | TRBV9
CASNEQAGGYTF | 12 | NA | TRBV6-1
CASSFRGNTEAFF | 13 | NA | TRBV7-7
CASRRLADTQYF | 12 | TRBD2 | TRBV2
CASSQEGTSSGELFF | 15 | TRBD2 | TRBV4-2
CASSAGTGLGHGEQYF | 16 | TRBD1 | TRBV9
CASSYWTGGTEAFF | 14 | TRBD1 | TRBV6-5
CASSLSVQSSYNEQFF | 16 | NA | TRBV5-5
CASSDSTGLAEYNEQFF | 17 | TRBD2 | TRBV10-1
CASSQPTRKLSYNEQFF | 17 | NA | TRBV4-1
CAWSARQGSSGANVLTF | 17 | TRBD1 | TRBV30
CATSRGAGNTIYF | 13 | NA | TRBV15
CASSVGSGGAFF | 12 | NA | TRBV9
CASSNRVGETQYF | 13 | NA | TRBV28
CASSPQGASYEQYF | 14 | TRBD1 | TRBV11-3
CAISGQGTTQPQHF | 14 | TRBD1 | TRBV10-3
CASTYRGDLGNEQFF | 15 | TRBD1 | TRBV6-6
CASSEAVGLAGGRYTDTQYF | 20 | TRBD2 | TRBV2
CASSVDNEQYF | 11 | NA | TRBV9
CASSLGTDIAKNIQYF | 16 | TRBD1 | TRBV5-1
CASSLGQTTGELFF | 14 | NA | TRBV5-1
CASSQAAVGLAADSTNEQFF | 20 | TRBD2 | TRBV4-1
CASSFLGREGHRNEQYF | 17 | TRBD2 | TRBV11-2
CASSVDGTRDEQYF | 14 | NA | TRBV9
CASSFGGTSEYNEQFF | 16 | TRBD2 | TRBV28
CASSDTGQGNTIYF | 14 | NA | TRBV6-1
CAIRQGSTEAFF | 12 | TRBD1 | TRBV28
CASSRQGIGEKLFF | 14 | TRBD1 | TRBV2
CASSDRLWNTIYF | 13 | NA | TRBV10-2
CASSLLLAGYEQYF | 14 | TRBD2 | TRBV27
CASSGRGGETQYF | 13 | NA | TRBV2
CASSLPRGTGSSYEQYF | 17 | TRBD1 | TRBV28
CASSFSETQYF | 11 | NA | TRBV7-2
CASSLSTGQILGNTIYF | 17 | NA | TRBV7-9
CASSQSGRALETQYF | 15 | TRBD2 | TRBV18
CASSRDRVGSSYNSPLHF | 18 | TRBD1 | TRBV5-6
CASSRKQGTNEKLFF | 15 | TRBD1 | TRBV4-2
CASSIASGGTYEQYF | 15 | TRBD2 | TRBV19
CASSAVPQGRDRDEQFF | 17 | NA | TRBV6-4